This TCR beta chain was profiled in a study of shared T cell receptors in the human thymus. CDR3 length equals 16 residues. Germline-derived CDR1 and CDR2 are SNHLY and FYNNEI. J was trimmed by 5 bases and V by 6 bases; bases with no gene match: 12. The data were produced by immunoSEQ multiplex PCR, yet TCRdb's version contains in-frame clones alone and is incomplete. The sample yields hundreds of thousands of clones, 88% seen once. The same sample was also used in a study of human thymus T cells. That work contributes: Resections were taken during corrective heart surgery, and the thymus tissue came from these. Repertoires from thymus and blood appeared to show biased V and J gene usage.

Specimen: thymocytes. The J gene is TRBJ1-2, the V gene TRBV2; TRBD1 agrees at 10 bases. The receptor was derived from a boy under two years old with a congenital heart defect. Here the CDR3 reads CASRETGTGALYGYTF. The CDR3 DNA is TGTGCCAGCAGAGAGACCGGGACAGGGGCCCTTTATGGCTACACCTTC.